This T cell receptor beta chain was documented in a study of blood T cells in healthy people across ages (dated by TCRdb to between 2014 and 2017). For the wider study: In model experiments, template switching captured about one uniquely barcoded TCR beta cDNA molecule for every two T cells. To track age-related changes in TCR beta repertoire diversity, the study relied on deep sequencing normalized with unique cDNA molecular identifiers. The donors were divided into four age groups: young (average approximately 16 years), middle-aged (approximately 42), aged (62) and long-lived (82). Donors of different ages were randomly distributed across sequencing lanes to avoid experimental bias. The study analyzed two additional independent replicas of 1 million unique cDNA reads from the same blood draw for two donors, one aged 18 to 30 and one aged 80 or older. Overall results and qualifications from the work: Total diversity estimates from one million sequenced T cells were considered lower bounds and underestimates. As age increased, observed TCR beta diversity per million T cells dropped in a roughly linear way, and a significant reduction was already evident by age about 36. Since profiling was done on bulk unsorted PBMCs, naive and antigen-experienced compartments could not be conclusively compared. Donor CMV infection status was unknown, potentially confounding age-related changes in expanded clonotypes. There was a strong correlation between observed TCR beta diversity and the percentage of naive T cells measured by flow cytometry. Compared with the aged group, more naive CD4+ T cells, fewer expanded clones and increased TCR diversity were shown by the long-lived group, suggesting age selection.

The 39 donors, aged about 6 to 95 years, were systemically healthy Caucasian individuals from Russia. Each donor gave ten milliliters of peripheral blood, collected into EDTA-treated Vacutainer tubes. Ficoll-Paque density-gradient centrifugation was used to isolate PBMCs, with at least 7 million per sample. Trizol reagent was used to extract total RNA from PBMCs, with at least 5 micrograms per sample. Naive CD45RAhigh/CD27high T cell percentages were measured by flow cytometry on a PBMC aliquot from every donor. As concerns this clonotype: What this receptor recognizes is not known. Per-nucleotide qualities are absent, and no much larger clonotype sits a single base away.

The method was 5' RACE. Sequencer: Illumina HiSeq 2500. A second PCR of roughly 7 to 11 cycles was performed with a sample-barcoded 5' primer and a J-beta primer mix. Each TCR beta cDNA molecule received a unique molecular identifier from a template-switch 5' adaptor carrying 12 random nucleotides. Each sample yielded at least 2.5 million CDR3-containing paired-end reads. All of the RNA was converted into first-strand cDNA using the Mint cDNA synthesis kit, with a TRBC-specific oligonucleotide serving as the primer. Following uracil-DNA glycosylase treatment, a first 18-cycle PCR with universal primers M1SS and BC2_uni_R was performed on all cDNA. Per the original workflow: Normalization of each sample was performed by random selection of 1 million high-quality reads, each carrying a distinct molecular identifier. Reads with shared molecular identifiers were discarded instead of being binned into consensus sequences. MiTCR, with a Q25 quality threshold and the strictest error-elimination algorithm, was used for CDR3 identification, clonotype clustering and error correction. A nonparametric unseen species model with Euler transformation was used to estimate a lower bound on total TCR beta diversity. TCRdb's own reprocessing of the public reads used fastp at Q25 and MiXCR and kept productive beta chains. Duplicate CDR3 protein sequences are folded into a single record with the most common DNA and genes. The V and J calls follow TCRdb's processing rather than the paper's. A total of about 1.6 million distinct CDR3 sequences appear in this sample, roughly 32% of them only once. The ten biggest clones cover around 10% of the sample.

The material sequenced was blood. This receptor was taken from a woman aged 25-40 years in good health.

The bases read TGTGCCAGCACCGGAATGGAGAATGAAAAACTGTTTTTT. Its product reads: CASTGMENEKLFF. The chain was built from TRBV12-3 or TRBV12-4 and TRBJ1-4; the D segment cannot be called with confidence. V drops 7 bases and J drops 5 bases, leaving 11 bases in between. The CDR3 numbers 13 residues from cysteine through phenylalanine. Just CDR3 DNA is preserved here, 39 bases in frame from base 1.